These 15 T cell receptor beta chains came from one sample sequenced in a study of OX40 agonist ivuxolimab in advanced cancers. Assay used: immunoSEQ multiplex PCR; TCRdb lists only in-frame clones, some missing. Seen here are just under 85,000 clones, more than 80% observed once, and the top ten hold around 2.9%. Sequences were derived from CD4+ or CD8+ T cells sorted from blood, sampled in a trial of the OX40 agonist ivuxolimab. Receptors were obtained from an adult with an advanced solid tumor such as melanoma, head and neck, liver or kidney cancer.

This rearrangement joins TRBV27 to TRBJ2-5, with no clear D. Germline V CDR1 and CDR2: MNHEY, SMNVEV (reference sequence). V was clipped by 0 bases and J by 2 bases, with 4 bases between them. The CDR3 totals 13 residues. The CDR3 is CASSLSKQETQYF. In nucleotides, the CDR3 is TGTGCCAGCAGTTTATCGAAGCAAGAGACCCAGTACTTC.

The chain uses TRBV6-6 and TRBJ2-6, with 7 positions matching TRBD1. Germline lookup yields CDR1 MNHNY and CDR2 SVGAGI (reference sequence). The ends lost 11 bases at V and 4 bases at J; junction bases unmatched: 14. CDR3 size: 16 residues. The CDR3 loop is CASITGAVGGANVLTF. In DNA form, the CDR3 reads TGTGCCTCCATTACAGGGGCCGTTGGGGGGGCCAACGTCCTGACTTTC.

This clone has just one count. The gene calls are TRBV29-1 and TRBJ1-1; D unresolved. CDR1 and CDR2 (germline): SQVTM, ANQGSEA. The V gene lost 7 bases and the J gene lost 1 base, with 10 bases spanning the gap. The CDR3 spans 12 residues. CDR3 residues: CSALLRNTEAFF. CDR3 nucleotide sequence: TGCAGCGCCCTTTTAAGGAACACTGAAGCTTTCTTT.

This clone has only one observation. V is TRBV27 and J is TRBJ2-3; weak D call: TRBD2 (7 bases). The CDR3 totals 12 residues. Germline V gene lookup returns CDR1 MNHEY and CDR2 SMNVEV (reference sequence). V lost 10 bases, J lost 2 bases, and 10 bases lay in between. The CDR3 DNA sequence: TGTGCCACCCGGGGGGCCACAGATACGCAGTATTTT. Its translation: CATRGATDTQYF.

V and J are TRBV6-1 and TRBJ2-3; maybe TRBD2 (5 bases). Trimming left V 11 bases short and J 2 bases short, with 17 bases between. Per the germline V gene, CDR1 is MNHNS and CDR2 is SASEGT. This CDR3 comprises 14 residues. The CDR3 DNA follows: TGTGCCGTGGAGGCGCCCTATAACACAGATACGCAGTATTTT. Protein product: CAVEAPYNTDTQYF.

The chain has TRBV5-1 and TRBJ2-2, with 16 nucleotides matching TRBD2. V shed 3 bases and J 5 bases; nucleotides not matched to a gene: 7. The germline V gene encodes CDR1 SGHRS and CDR2 YFSETQ. CDR3 size: 18 residues. The CDR3 DNA reads TGCGCCAGCAGCTCGCCGGGACTAGCGGGGGGGCGGACCGGGGAGCTGTTTTTT. Protein product: CASSSPGLAGGRTGELFF.

The chain recombines TRBV6-5 with TRBJ1-2; D is unclear. The V end lost 2 bases, the J end lost 2 bases, and 3 bases lay between the germline ends. The CDR3 is made up of 12 amino acids. In germline, CDR1 is MNHEY, CDR2 SVGAGI. The CDR3 DNA reads TGTGCCAGCAGTTACGGGAACTATGGCTACACCTTC. Its translation: CASSYGNYGYTF.

This clone was counted between two and nine times. V and J are TRBV5-6 and TRBJ2-7, with 9 bases fitting TRBD1. CDR3 length equals 14 residues. Germline CDR1 is SGHDT and CDR2 is YYEEEE. Unmatched junction bases numbered 4, after V lost 5 bases and J lost 1 base. Written as DNA, the CDR3 is TGTGCCAGCAGTCGGACAGGGGATTCCTACGAGCAGTACTTC. It encodes CASSRTGDSYEQYF.

This chain joins TRBV7-9 and TRBJ2-6; no firm D call. This CDR3 contains 15 residues. V was trimmed by 5 bases and J by 2 bases, leaving 10 bases between them. Germline CDR1 and CDR2: SEHNR and FQNEAQ (reference sequence). Here the CDR3 DNA reads TGTGCCAGCAGCCCGGGCAGCCCTGGGGCCAACGTCCTGACTTTC. Protein product: CASSPGSPGANVLTF.

The chain couples TRBV7-9 to TRBJ1-3; unclear D gene. Germline loops: CDR1 SEHNR, CDR2 FQNEAQ (reference sequence). Between the trimmed V and J ends, which lost 5 bases and 2 bases, there was a span of 13 bases. CDR3 length equals 15 residues. CDR3 residues: CASSRTGKTGNTIYF. The CDR3, as DNA: TGTGCCAGCAGCCGGACGGGAAAAACTGGAAACACCATATATTTT.

The V call is TRBV10-3, the J call TRBJ1-6; D not resolved. This CDR3 is built from 16 residues. Trimming shortened V by 5 bases and J by 0 bases, and 11 bases separated the two germline ends. Germline V gene data show CDR1 as ENHRY and CDR2 as SYGVKD. CDR3 coding DNA: TGTGCCATCAGTCGCGTACAGAGCTCCTATAATTCACCCCTCCACTTT. Protein: CAISRVQSSYNSPLHF.

The V and J genes are TRBV7-9 and TRBJ2-3, with 7 nucleotides matching TRBD2. V lost 7 bases, J lost 6 bases, and 7 bases stayed unmatched. Germline assignment: CDR1 SEHNR and CDR2 FQNEAQ (reference sequence). The CDR3 spans 13 residues. CDR3: CASTPLGGDTQYF. The CDR3 bases are TGTGCCAGCACCCCCCTCGGGGGGGATACGCAGTATTTT.

The chain joins TRBV4-2 to TRBJ1-5; 7 bases map to TRBD1. J lost 6 bases, V lost 0 bases, and 5 bases had no gene match. Germline V gives CDR1 LGHNA, CDR2 YNFKEQ. The CDR3 consists of 15 residues. Here the CDR3 reads CASSQEAQGPQPQHF. CDR3 nucleotide sequence: TGTGCCAGCAGCCAAGAGGCACAGGGGCCTCAGCCCCAGCATTTT.

J is TRBJ2-6 and V is TRBV7-2; D is tentatively TRBD1 or TRBD2 (5 bases each). V gave up 4 bases and J gave up 2 bases, with 9 bases separating them. The CDR3 has 15 residues. The V gene's germline CDR1 is SGHTA and CDR2 FQGNSA. The CDR3 nucleotides read TGTGCCAGCAGCTCAGTGGGGGCTGGGGCCAACGTCCTGACTTTC. As protein: CASSSVGAGANVLTF.

V is TRBV7-3 and J is TRBJ2-3, with D perhaps TRBD1 or TRBD2 (6 bases each). Germline V gene lookup returns CDR1 SGHTA and CDR2 FQGTGA. Trimming left V 2 bases short and J 6 bases short, with 12 bases between. There are 14 residues in the CDR3. In DNA form, the CDR3 reads TGTGCCAGCAGCTTAGAATGGGGGGCGGATACGCAGTATTTT. This codes for CASSLEWGADTQYF.